One and the same sample provided the 26 T cell receptor beta chains below, sequenced in a study of shared clonotypes between healthy human individuals. Profiling relied on immunoSEQ multiplex PCR, and the TCRdb table lists in-frame clones only, not all of them. The table includes 2,500,000 or so clones, more than 80% detected once. The sample was naive CD4+ T cells sorted from blood. Subset indicated: CD45RA+ positively selected. Source of these receptors: a man aged 18 to 30 in good health.

This chain joins TRBV5-1 and TRBJ2-7; 14 bases map to TRBD2. The junction had 9 bases not matched to a gene; V was cut back by 0 bases and J by 4 bases. Germline-derived CDR1 and CDR2 are SGHRS and YFSETQ. The CDR3 totals 18 residues. The CDR3 DNA reads TGCGCCAGCAGCTTGGCGACTAGCGGGAGGGCCAATTCATACGAGCAGTACTTC. This translates into CASSLATSGRANSYEQYF.

Details on this clone: Other DNA sequences from this sample encode an identical CDR3 as well. J is TRBJ2-3 and V is TRBV11-3, with a possible D match to TRBD2 (6 bases). CDR1 and CDR2 from the germline V gene are SGHNT and YENEEA. The CDR3 is made up of 13 amino acids. The V end lost 5 bases, the J end lost 3 bases, and 9 bases lay between the germline ends. DNA of the CDR3: TGTGCCAGCAGCCTGGGGGGTACAGATACGCAGTATTTT. Protein product: CASSLGGTDTQYF.

The chain links TRBV19 to TRBJ2-7; TRBD1 aligns across 7 bases. With V trimmed by 6 bases and J by 2 bases, 7 bases remained unmatched. The CDR3 covers 14 residues. CDR1 LNHDA and CDR2 SQIVND come from the germline V gene (reference sequence). CDR3: CASSRTGLTYEQYF. CDR3 bases: TGTGCCAGTAGCCGGACAGGACTTACCTACGAGCAGTACTTC.

The chain has TRBV2 and TRBJ2-3; no firm D call. Trimming removed 7 bases at V and 5 bases at J, with 7 bases between. The CDR3 length is 11 residues. Germline-derived CDR1 and CDR2 are SNHLY and FYNNEI. This CDR3 is CASNQVDTQYF. The CDR3 DNA reads as TGTGCCAGCAACCAAGTAGATACGCAGTATTTT.

As regards this clone: One end of the junction is discordant with germline, which a read error may explain. The chain carries TRBV5-4 and TRBJ2-5, with TRBD1 matching over 7 bases. CDR3 length: 15 residues. Per the germline V gene, CDR1 is SGHNT and CDR2 is YYREEE (reference sequence). For the CDR3, the DNA is TGCGCCAGCAGCCCAGGGACAGCATCTCAAGAGACCCAGTACTTC. This translates into CASSPGTASQETQYF.

Of note for this clone: Other DNA sequences in the sample encode the same CDR3. This chain connects TRBV7-2 to TRBJ1-1, with 7 bases lining up with TRBD1. J lost 1 base, V lost 5 bases, and 4 bases had no gene match. Germline CDR1 SGHTA, CDR2 FQGNSA. CDR3 length: 14 amino acids. CDR3 sequence reads: CASSPRTGNTEAFF. As DNA, the CDR3 is TGTGCCAGCAGCCCCAGGACAGGGAACACTGAAGCTTTCTTT.

The rearrangement links TRBV19 to TRBJ1-5; tentatively, D is TRBD1 (5 bases). The CDR3 contains 16 residues. Germline CDR1 is LNHDA and CDR2 is SQIVND (reference sequence). Trimming took off 3 bases at V and 0 bases at J, with 12 bases between the two ends. Written as DNA, the CDR3 is TGTGCCAGTAGTATGGTTGGGACGCCTAGCAATCAGCCCCAGCATTTT. Translation: CASSMVGTPSNQPQHF.

The chain uses TRBV15 and TRBJ2-3; 10 nucleotides agree with TRBD1. There are 14 residues in the CDR3. Germline loops: CDR1 LNHNV, CDR2 YYDKDF (reference sequence). Germline trimming cut 8 bases from V and 6 bases from J; bases unmatched to any gene: 8. CDR3 DNA sequence: TGTGCCACCGAGGACAGGGGGAGTCTGGATACGCAGTATTTT. It encodes CATEDRGSLDTQYF. The variable domain in full, with the rest retrieved from reference TRBV15 and TRBJ2-3, is DAMVIQNPRYQVTQFGKPVTLSCSQTLNHNVMYWYQQKSSQAPKLLFHYYDKDFNNEADTPDNFQSRRPNTSFCFLDIRSPGLGDTAMYLCATEDRGSLDTQYFGPGTRLTVL.

The chain couples TRBV10-1 to TRBJ2-1, with 9 bases identical to TRBD1. The CDR3 runs to 15 residues. V shed 8 bases and J 9 bases; nucleotides not matched to a gene: 14. Germline V CDR1 and CDR2: WNHNN, SYGVQD (reference sequence). CDR3 sequence (DNA): TGCGCCAGCTCGGAGGGAACAGGGGGCTCGGGTGAGCAGTTCTTC. Translation gives CASSEGTGGSGEQFF.

In its sample, this clone was seen once. The rearrangement uses TRBV28 and TRBJ1-6, with TRBD1 as a possible D gene (5 bases). CDR1 and CDR2 (germline): MDHEN, SYDVKM. CDR3 length: 17 amino acids. V lost 7 bases and J 6 bases, leaving 22 bases between the germline ends. The CDR3 DNA is TGTGCCAGCAACTCCCCCCGACAGATAGGAAGTAATTCACCCCTCCACTTT. Protein sequence: CASNSPRQIGSNSPLHF.

This sequence joins TRBV5-1 and TRBJ2-2, with D perhaps assigned TRBD1 or TRBD2 (5 bases each). Trimming shortened V by 0 bases and J by 6 bases, and 12 bases separated the two germline ends. The germline V gene has CDR1 SGHRS and CDR2 YFSETQ. This CDR3 comprises 15 residues. The CDR3, as DNA: TGCGCCAGCAGCTTGGGGGGACCCCCCCCCGGGGAGCTGTTTTTT. Protein product: CASSLGGPPPGELFF.

The rearrangement uses TRBV9 and TRBJ2-2; tentative D call: TRBD2 (6 bases). CDR1 and CDR2 (germline): SGDLS, YYNGEE. This CDR3 has 15 amino acids. Trimming took 0 bases from V and 5 from J, leaving 11 bases between them. The CDR3 DNA follows: TGTGCCAGCAGCGTAGACAGCGGGCGAACCGGGGAGCTGTTTTTT. This sequence encodes CASSVDSGRTGELFF.

The genes are TRBV28 and TRBJ1-2; D remains ambiguous. The CDR3 loop spans 13 amino acids. Deletions cut 6 bases from V and 3 bases from J, with 11 bases between. Germline loops: CDR1 MDHEN, CDR2 SYDVKM. The CDR3 DNA sequence: TGTGCCAGCAGCCTCGCCAGTGACTATGGCTACACCTTC. This translates into CASSLASDYGYTF.

The chain carries TRBV2 and TRBJ2-2, with 8 positions matching TRBD2. In germline, CDR1 is SNHLY, CDR2 FYNNEI. V gave up 1 base and J gave up 4 bases; unmatched junction bases: 11. This CDR3 spans 18 amino acids. Here the CDR3 DNA reads TGTGCCAGCAGTGAAGGCGGCGTCGGGGGGGTAGGCACCGGGGAGCTGTTTTTT. Its translation is CASSEGGVGGVGTGELFF.

The gene calls are TRBV18 and TRBJ2-7, with 8 bases matching TRBD1. V trimming: 3 bases; J trimming: 2 bases; junction bases outside the gene matches: 6. CDR3 length: 15 amino acids. Germline CDR1 and CDR2: KGHSH and LQKENI. The CDR3 DNA reads as TGTGCCAGCTCACCGATGACAGGGGCGCCCTACGAGCAGTACTTC. Translation gives CASSPMTGAPYEQYF.

V gene TRBV25-1 combines with J gene TRBJ2-1; 8 bases line up with TRBD1. Germline lookup yields CDR1 MGHDK and CDR2 SYGVNS. The CDR3 runs to 16 residues. Trimming cost V 3 bases and J 6 bases; bases outside gene matches: 10. CDR3 region: CASSELDRGTLNEQFF. In nucleotides, the CDR3 is TGTGCCAGCAGTGAGCTTGACAGGGGTACTCTCAATGAGCAGTTCTTC. The whole variable domain, remainder taken from reference TRBV25-1 and TRBJ2-1, is EADIYQTPRYLVIGTGKKITLECSQTMGHDKMYWYQQDPGMELHLIHYSYGVNSTEKGDLSSESTVSRIRTEHFPLTLESARPSHTSQYLCASSELDRGTLNEQFFGPGTRLTVL.

Here the CDR3 reads CASSLDRGRADTQYF. CDR3 nucleotides: TGTGCCAGCAGCCTCGACAGGGGGAGGGCAGATACGCAGTATTTT. This chain connects TRBV28 to TRBJ2-3, with 9 bases that match TRBD1. V was pared by 6 bases and J by 4 bases, with 8 bases of the junction left unmatched. This CDR3 has 15 residues. CDR1 is MDHEN and CDR2 is SYDVKM in the germline V gene.

The chain couples TRBV5-5 to TRBJ2-7; the match to TRBD1 covers 8 bases. Germline V gives CDR1 SGHKS, CDR2 YYEKEE (reference sequence). The CDR3 length is 14 residues. Trimming at V came to 4 bases and at J to 7 bases, leaving 10 bases not matched to a gene. The CDR3 sequence: CASSQTGVILEQYF. The CDR3 DNA reads as TGTGCCAGCAGCCAGACAGGGGTGATATTAGAGCAGTACTTC.

A remark on this clone: The same CDR3 can be traced to other DNA sequences in this sample. The chain joins TRBV15 to TRBJ1-2; D remains ambiguous. V was clipped by 5 bases and J by 0 bases, with 7 bases between them. Germline V lookup: CDR1 LNHNV, CDR2 YYDKDF (reference sequence). The CDR3 consists of 13 residues. Here the CDR3 reads CATSPDTNYGYTF. CDR3 nucleotides: TGTGCCACCAGCCCCGACACTAACTATGGCTACACCTTC.

The CDR3 sequence: CASSEGWGQGRGYYEQYF. CDR3 bases: TGTGCCAGCAGTGAAGGTTGGGGACAGGGAAGGGGGTACTACGAGCAGTACTTC. The chain carries TRBV6-1 and TRBJ2-7; TRBD1 matches at 9 bases. J was trimmed by 3 bases and V by 1 base; bases with no gene match: 13. The CDR3 is made up of 18 amino acids. CDR1 and CDR2 from the germline V gene are MNHNS and SASEGT.

The CDR3 region has the DNA TGTGCCAGCAGCTTGGGAGCGGCCTCCTACAATGAGCAGTTCTTC. Amino acids: CASSLGAASYNEQFF. J is TRBJ2-1 and V is TRBV7-2; possibly TRBD2 for D (5 bases). Looked up from germline, CDR1 is SGHTA and CDR2 is FQGNSA. The V end was cut by 3 bases, the J end by 0 bases, with 9 bases between. CDR3 length: 15 amino acids.

V and J are TRBV2 and TRBJ1-1; D call uncertain. Trimming removed 6 bases from V and 0 bases from J, with 8 bases in between. The CDR3 consists of 13 residues. Germline CDR1 SNHLY, CDR2 FYNNEI. The CDR3 DNA reads TGTGCCAGCAGGATGTACATGAACACTGAAGCTTTCTTT. Residues: CASRMYMNTEAFF.

The genes are TRBV5-6 and TRBJ1-1; a weak D match, TRBD1 (5 bases). Germline CDR1 is SGHDT and CDR2 is YYEEEE. Deletions cut 0 bases from V and 0 bases from J, with 15 bases between. This CDR3 is built from 17 residues. CDR3 DNA: TGTGCCAGCAGCTTGGGCAGGGCGAGAGAATTGAACACTGAAGCTTTCTTT. The encoded protein is CASSLGRARELNTEAFF.

This chain uses TRBV5-6 with TRBJ1-5; TRBD1 matches at 8 bases. V trimming: 4 bases; J trimming: 3 bases; junction bases outside the gene matches: 3. CDR3 length: 14 residues. Germline CDR1 SGHDT, CDR2 YYEEEE. The CDR3, as DNA: TGTGCCAGCAGCGGACAGGGTCTCAATCAGCCCCAGCATTTT. Translating it yields CASSGQGLNQPQHF.

The gene calls are TRBV2 and TRBJ1-3; 7 nucleotides agree with TRBD1. CDR1 and CDR2 (germline): SNHLY, FYNNEI. V was clipped by 3 bases and J by 3 bases; unmatched bases: 5. The CDR3 is 15 residues long. The CDR3 DNA is TGTGCCAGCAGTGAGGAGGGGGCCCTTGGAAACACCATATATTTT. This gives the protein CASSEEGALGNTIYF. Full variable domain (rest looked up from reference TRBV2 and TRBJ1-3): EPEVTQTPSHQVTQMGQEVILRCVPISNHLYFYWYRQILGQKVEFLVSFYNNEISEKSEIFDDQFSVERPDGSNFTLKIRSTKLEDSAMYFCASSEEGALGNTIYFGEGSWLTVV.

The chain has TRBV5-4 and TRBJ1-4, with TRBD1 identical over 9 bases. Germline trimming cut 4 bases from V and 5 bases from J; bases unmatched to any gene: 6. There are 15 residues in the CDR3. Germline V CDR1 and CDR2: SGHNT, YYREEE (reference sequence). The CDR3 region has the DNA TGTGCCAGCAGCCTAACAGGGGGCGGAAATGAAAAACTGTTTTTT. As protein: CASSLTGGGNEKLFF. Together with reference TRBV5-4 and TRBJ1-4, the CDR3 gives the full variable domain: ETGVTQSPTHLIKTRGQQVTLRCSSQSGHNTVSWYQQALGQGPQFIFQYYREEENGRGNFPPRFSGLQFPNYSSELNVNALELDDSALYLCASSLTGGGNEKLFFGSGTQLSVL.